Given below is one TCR beta chain in context. Here immunoSEQ multiplex PCR was the method, and the copy in TCRdb shows in-frame clones only, minus some. The sample records 95,000 to 110,000 clones, around 80% being singletons. The data derive from a study of blood T cell repertoires in COVID-19. Trimming left V 5 bases short and J 0 bases short, with 17 bases between. CDR3 length equals 18 residues. Germline-derived CDR1 and CDR2 are SGHTA and FQGNSA. The sequencing sample was made of peripheral blood. The clonotype was recovered from an older man with acute or convalescent COVID-19. The genes are TRBV7-2 and TRBJ2-6, with no clear D. CDR3 protein: CASSPSEFLFSGANVLTF. The CDR3 DNA sequence: TGTGCCAGCAGCCCGTCGGAGTTCCTCTTCTCTGGGGCCAACGTCCTGACTTTC.